Below, 6 T cell receptor beta chains from the same sample are listed, as sequenced in a study of cytomegalovirus exposure and HLA in healthy donors. With 60 Vbeta and 13 Jbeta primers, the PCR was carried out. Profiled with immunoSEQ multiplex PCR; TCRdb holds only in-frame clones, not every one. The sample holds 95,000 to 150,000 clones, approximately 80% seen once. The sample was PBMCs. All receptors derive from a woman aged 40-49 years in good health and CMV-seropositive.

The chain links TRBV5-4 to TRBJ2-1, with 9 bases aligning to TRBD1. Germline trimming cut 2 bases from V and 9 bases from J; bases unmatched to any gene: 6. The CDR3 has 14 amino acids. Germline-derived CDR1 and CDR2 are SGHNT and YYREEE (reference sequence). CDR3 nucleotides: TGTGCCAGCAGCTTAAATGACAGGGGGGGTGAGCAGTTCTTC. Translated, it gives CASSLNDRGGEQFF.

The rearrangement links TRBV5-1 to TRBJ2-5, with D perhaps matching TRBD2 (6 bases). TRBJ2-7 matches the DNA end more closely, so the J call is doubtful. The germline CDR1 and CDR2 sequences are SGHRS and YFSETQ. This CDR3 region has 17 residues. In DNA, the CDR3 is TGCGCCAGCAGCTTGAGAGGGGCTAGCGCCGTTTCCTACGAGCAGTACTTC. Amino acids: CASSLRGASAVSYEQYF.

The genes are TRBV11-3 and TRBJ2-7, with D possibly TRBD2 on 6 matching bases. Trimming took 5 bases from V and 3 from J, leaving 11 bases between them. The CDR3 sequence is 13 residues long. CDR1 SGHNT and CDR2 YENEEA come from the germline V gene. In nucleotides, the CDR3 is TGTGCCAGCAGCCCAGGGACTCGCTACGAGCAGTACTTC. It is translated as CASSPGTRYEQYF.

The chain recombines TRBV12-5 with TRBJ2-5; 9 bases match TRBD2. V shed 4 bases and J 7 bases; nucleotides not matched to a gene: 16. CDR3 size: 17 residues. Germline V gene data show CDR1 as LGHNT and CDR2 as FRNRAP. The CDR3 DNA is TGTGCTAGTGGTTCCCACGAGAGGCGGGGGGGTGCCGGGACCCAGTACTTC. Residues: CASGSHERRGGAGTQYF.

This sequence joins TRBV13 and TRBJ1-1; maybe TRBD1 (5 bases). V lost 10 bases and J lost 0, with 15 bases in between. This CDR3 comprises 14 residues. The germline CDR1 and CDR2 sequences are PRHDT and FYEKMQ (reference sequence). The CDR3 loop is CATTLGTVNTEAFF. CDR3 bases: TGTGCCACAACACTGGGGACTGTGAACACTGAAGCTTTCTTT.

This clone was detected only once. The chain couples TRBV9 to TRBJ2-7, with D perhaps matching TRBD2 (5 bases). Trimming stripped 0 bases from V and 7 bases from J, with 14 bases between. The germline gives CDR1 SGDLS, CDR2 YYNGEE. The CDR3 runs to 14 residues. The CDR3 loop reads CASSVGEPQREQYF. For the CDR3, the DNA is TGTGCCAGCAGCGTAGGGGAGCCCCAGAGGGAGCAGTACTTC.